The sequence of this T cell receptor beta chain was determined in a study of early T cells in non-severe SARS-CoV-2 infection. TCRdb passed the 5' RACE reads through MiXCR, listing each CDR3 protein once. The data show approximately 97,000 distinct CDR3 sequences, approximately 14% seen once. This clonotype has a handful of counts. V trimming: 5 bases; J trimming: 5 bases; junction bases outside the gene matches: 10. The germline V gene encodes CDR1 MNHEY and CDR2 SMNVEV (reference sequence). CDR3 length: 15 residues. This TCR was recovered from an adult who was a healthcare worker with PCR-confirmed SARS-CoV-2 infection or an uninfected control (not recorded which). Source material: whole blood. The chain recombines TRBV27 with TRBJ2-5; the match to TRBD1 covers 8 bases. DNA for the CDR3: TGTGCCAGCAGTGCGGTGACAGGGGCGGCGGAGACCCAGTACTTC. Protein sequence: CASSAVTGAAETQYF.